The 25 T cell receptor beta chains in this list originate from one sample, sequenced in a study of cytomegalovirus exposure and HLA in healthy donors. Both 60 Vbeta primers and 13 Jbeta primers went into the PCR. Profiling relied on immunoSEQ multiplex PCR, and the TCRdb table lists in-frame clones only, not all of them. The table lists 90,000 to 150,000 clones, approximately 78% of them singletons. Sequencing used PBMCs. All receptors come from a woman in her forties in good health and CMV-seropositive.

DNA of the CDR3: TGTGCCAGCAGCTTAGTACTAGCGGGTCGGGATGAGCAGTTCTTC. It codes for CASSLVLAGRDEQFF. The V call is TRBV7-6, the J call TRBJ2-1, with 9 bases lining up with TRBD2. Germline trimming cut 1 base from V and 8 bases from J; bases unmatched to any gene: 6. Germline V gene sequence: CDR1 SGHVS, CDR2 FNYEAQ. CDR3 length equals 15 residues.

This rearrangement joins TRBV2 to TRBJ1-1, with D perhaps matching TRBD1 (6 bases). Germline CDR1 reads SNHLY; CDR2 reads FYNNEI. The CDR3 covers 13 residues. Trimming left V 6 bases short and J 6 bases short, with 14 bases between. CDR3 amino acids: CASSTQGGAEAFF. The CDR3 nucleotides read TGTGCCAGCAGCACACAGGGAGGGGCTGAAGCTTTCTTT.

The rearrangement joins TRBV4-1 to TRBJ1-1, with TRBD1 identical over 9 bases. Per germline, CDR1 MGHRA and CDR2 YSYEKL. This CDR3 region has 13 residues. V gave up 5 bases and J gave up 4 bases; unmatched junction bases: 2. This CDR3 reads CASSDRGGTEAFF. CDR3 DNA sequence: TGCGCCAGCAGCGACAGGGGGGGCACTGAAGCTTTCTTT.

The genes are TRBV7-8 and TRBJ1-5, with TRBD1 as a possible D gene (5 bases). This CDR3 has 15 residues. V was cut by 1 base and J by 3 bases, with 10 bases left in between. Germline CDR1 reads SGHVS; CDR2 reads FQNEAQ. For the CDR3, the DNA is TGTGCCAGCAGCTTAGGTACAGGTATCAATCAGCCCCAGCATTTT. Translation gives CASSLGTGINQPQHF.

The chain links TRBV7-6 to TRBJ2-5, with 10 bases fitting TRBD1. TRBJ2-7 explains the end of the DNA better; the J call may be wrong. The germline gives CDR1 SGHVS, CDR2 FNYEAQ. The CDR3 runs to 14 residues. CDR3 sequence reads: CASSLAGTGVEQYF. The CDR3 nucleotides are TGTGCCAGCAGCTTAGCGGGGACAGGGGTCGAGCAGTACTTC.

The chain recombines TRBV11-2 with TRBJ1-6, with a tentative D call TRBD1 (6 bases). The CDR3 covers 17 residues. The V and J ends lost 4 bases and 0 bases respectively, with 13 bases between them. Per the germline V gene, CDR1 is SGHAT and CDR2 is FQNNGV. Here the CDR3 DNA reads TGTGCCAGCAGCTCCGAGCCGGACAGCTCCTATAATTCACCCCTCCACTTT. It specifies CASSSEPDSSYNSPLHF.

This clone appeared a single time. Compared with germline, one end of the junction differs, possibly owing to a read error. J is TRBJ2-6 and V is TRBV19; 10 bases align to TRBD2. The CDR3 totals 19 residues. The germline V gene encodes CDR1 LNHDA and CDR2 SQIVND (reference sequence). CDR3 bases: TGTGCCAGTAGTATAGATCCGCCTAGCGGGGGCTCTGGGTCCAACGTCCTGACTTTC. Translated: CASSIDPPSGGSGSNVLTF.

CDR3 sequence (DNA): TGTGCCAGCAGCCCCTCCCCAGGGGGCTATGGCTACACCTTC. Translated: CASSPSPGGYGYTF. The chain is built from TRBV7-9 and TRBJ1-2; 7 nucleotides match TRBD1. J lost 4 bases, V lost 5 bases, and 7 bases had no gene match. CDR3 size: 14 residues. Germline V lookup: CDR1 SEHNR, CDR2 FQNEAQ (reference sequence).

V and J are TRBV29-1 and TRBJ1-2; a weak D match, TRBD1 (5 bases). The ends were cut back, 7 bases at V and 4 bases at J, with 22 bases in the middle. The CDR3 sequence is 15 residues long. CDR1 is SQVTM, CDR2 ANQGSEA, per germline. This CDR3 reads CSAEFQGVPIYGYTF. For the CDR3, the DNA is TGCAGCGCTGAGTTTCAAGGGGTCCCGATCTATGGCTACACCTTC.

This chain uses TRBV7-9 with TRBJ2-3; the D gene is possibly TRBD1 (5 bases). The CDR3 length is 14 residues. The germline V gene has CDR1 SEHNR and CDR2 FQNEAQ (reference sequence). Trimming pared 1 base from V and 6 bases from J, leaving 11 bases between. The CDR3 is CASSLGLDSDTQYF. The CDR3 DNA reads TGTGCCAGCAGCTTAGGCCTAGACAGTGATACGCAGTATTTT. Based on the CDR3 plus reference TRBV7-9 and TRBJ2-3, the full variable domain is DTGVSQNPRHKITKRGQNVTFRCDPISEHNRLYWYRQTLGQGPEFLTYFQNEAQLEKSRLLSDRFSAERPKGSFSTLEIQRTEQGDSAMYLCASSLGLDSDTQYFGPGTRLTVL.

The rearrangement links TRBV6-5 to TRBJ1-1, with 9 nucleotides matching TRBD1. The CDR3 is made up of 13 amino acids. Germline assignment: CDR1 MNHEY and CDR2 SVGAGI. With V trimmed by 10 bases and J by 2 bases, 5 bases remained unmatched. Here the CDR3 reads CAIGQGRNTEAFF. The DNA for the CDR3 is TGTGCCATCGGACAGGGGCGAAACACTGAAGCTTTCTTT.

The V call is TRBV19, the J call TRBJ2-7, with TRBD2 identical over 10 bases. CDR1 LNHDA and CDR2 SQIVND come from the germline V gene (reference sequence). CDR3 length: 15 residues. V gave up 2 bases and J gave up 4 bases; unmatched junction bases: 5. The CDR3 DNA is TGTGCCAGTAGTATAATCAGCGGGGGGGCTTACGAGCAGTACTTC. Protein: CASSIISGGAYEQYF. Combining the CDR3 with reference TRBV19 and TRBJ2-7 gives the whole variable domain DGGITQSPKYLFRKEGQNVTLSCEQNLNHDAMYWYRQDPGQGLRLIYYSQIVNDFQKGDIAEGYSVSREKKESFPLTVTSAQKNPTAFYLCASSIISGGAYEQYFGPGTRLTVT.

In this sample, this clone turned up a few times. In nucleotides, the CDR3 is TGTGCCATCAGGAAGGGGCAATATCAGCCCCAGCATTTT. It codes for CAIRKGQYQPQHF. The J gene is TRBJ1-5, the V gene TRBV10-3; a possible D gene is TRBD1 (5 bases). This CDR3 is built from 13 residues. Germline assignment: CDR1 ENHRY and CDR2 SYGVKD. Between the trimmed V and J ends, which lost 6 bases and 5 bases, there was a span of 11 bases.

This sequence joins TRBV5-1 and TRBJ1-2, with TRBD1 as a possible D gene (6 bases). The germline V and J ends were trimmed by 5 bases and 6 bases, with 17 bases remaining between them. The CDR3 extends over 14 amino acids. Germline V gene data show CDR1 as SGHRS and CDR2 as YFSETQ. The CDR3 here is CASRRGTPEDGYTF. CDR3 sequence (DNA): TGCGCCAGCAGACGAGGGACACCCGAGGATGGCTACACCTTC.

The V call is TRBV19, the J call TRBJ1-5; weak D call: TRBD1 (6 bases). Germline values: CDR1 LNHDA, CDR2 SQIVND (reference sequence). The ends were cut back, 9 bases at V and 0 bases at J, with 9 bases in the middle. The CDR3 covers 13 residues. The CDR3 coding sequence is TGTGCCAGCGGACAGTTTAGCAATCAGCCCCAGCATTTT. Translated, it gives CASGQFSNQPQHF.

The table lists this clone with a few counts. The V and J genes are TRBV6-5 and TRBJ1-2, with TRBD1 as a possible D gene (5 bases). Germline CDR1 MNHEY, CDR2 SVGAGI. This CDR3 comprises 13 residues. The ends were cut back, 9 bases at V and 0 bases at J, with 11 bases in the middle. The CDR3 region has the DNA TGTGCCAGTCCGACAGTGTCTAACTATGGCTACACCTTC. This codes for CASPTVSNYGYTF.

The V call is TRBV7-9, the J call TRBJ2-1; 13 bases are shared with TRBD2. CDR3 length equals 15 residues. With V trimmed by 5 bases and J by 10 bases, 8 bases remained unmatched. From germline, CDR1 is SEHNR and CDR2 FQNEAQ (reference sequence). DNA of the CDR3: TGTGCCAGCAGCCCGACTAGCGGGGGGCTGTCGGAGCAGTTCTTC. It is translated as CASSPTSGGLSEQFF.

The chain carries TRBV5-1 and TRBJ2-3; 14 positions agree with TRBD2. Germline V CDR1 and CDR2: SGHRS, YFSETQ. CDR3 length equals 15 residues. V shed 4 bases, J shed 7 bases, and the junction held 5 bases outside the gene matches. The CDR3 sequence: CASSAGTSGGNTQYF. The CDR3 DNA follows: TGCGCCAGCAGCGCCGGGACTAGCGGGGGAAATACGCAGTATTTT.

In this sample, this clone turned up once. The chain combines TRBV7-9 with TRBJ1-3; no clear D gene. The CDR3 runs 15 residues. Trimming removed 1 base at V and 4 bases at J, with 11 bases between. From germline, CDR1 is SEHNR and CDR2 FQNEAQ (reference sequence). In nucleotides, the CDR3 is TGTGCCAGCAGCTTAGAAGGAGGCGCAGGAAACACCATATATTTT. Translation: CASSLEGGAGNTIYF.

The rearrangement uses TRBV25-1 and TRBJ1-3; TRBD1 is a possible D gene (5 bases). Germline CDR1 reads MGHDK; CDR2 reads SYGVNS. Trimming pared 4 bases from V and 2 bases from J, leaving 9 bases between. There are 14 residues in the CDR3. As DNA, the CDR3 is TGTGCCAGCAGTGCGGGGGGGGCTGGAAACACCATATATTTT. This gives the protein CASSAGGAGNTIYF.

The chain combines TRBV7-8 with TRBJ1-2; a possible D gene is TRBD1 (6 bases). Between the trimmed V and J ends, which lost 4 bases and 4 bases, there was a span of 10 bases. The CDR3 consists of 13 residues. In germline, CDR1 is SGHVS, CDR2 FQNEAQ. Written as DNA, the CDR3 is TGTGCCAGCAGCTCCCCGGACAGCTATGGCTACACCTTC. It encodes CASSSPDSYGYTF.

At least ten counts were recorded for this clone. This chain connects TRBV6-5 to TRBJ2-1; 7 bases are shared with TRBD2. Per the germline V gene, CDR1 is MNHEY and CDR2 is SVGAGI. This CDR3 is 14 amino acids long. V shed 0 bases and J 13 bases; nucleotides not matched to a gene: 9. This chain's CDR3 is CASSYSTGGGAQFF. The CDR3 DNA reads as TGTGCCAGCAGTTACTCGACGGGCGGGGGAGCCCAGTTCTTC.

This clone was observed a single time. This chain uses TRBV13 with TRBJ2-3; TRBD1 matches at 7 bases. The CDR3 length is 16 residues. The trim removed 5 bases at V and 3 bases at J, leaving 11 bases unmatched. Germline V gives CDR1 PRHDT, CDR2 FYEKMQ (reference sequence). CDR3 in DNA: TGTGCCAGCAGCCCTCGACAGGGTGGATGGACAGATACGCAGTATTTT. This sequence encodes CASSPRQGGWTDTQYF.

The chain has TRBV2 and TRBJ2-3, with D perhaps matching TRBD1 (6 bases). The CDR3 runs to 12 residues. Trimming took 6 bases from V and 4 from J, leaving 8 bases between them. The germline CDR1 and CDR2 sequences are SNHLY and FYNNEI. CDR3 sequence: CASSYRADTQYF. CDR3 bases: TGTGCCAGCAGCTACAGGGCAGATACGCAGTATTTT. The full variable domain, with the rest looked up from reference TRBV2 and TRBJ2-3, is EPEVTQTPSHQVTQMGQEVILRCVPISNHLYFYWYRQILGQKVEFLVSFYNNEISEKSEIFDDQFSVERPDGSNFTLKIRSTKLEDSAMYFCASSYRADTQYFGPGTRLTVL.

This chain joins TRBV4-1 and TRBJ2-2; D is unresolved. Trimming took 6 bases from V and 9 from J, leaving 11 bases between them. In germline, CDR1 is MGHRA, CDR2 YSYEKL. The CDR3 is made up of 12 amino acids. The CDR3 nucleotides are TGCGCCAGCAGTGGCATCCTCCGGGAGCTGTTTTTT. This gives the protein CASSGILRELFF.